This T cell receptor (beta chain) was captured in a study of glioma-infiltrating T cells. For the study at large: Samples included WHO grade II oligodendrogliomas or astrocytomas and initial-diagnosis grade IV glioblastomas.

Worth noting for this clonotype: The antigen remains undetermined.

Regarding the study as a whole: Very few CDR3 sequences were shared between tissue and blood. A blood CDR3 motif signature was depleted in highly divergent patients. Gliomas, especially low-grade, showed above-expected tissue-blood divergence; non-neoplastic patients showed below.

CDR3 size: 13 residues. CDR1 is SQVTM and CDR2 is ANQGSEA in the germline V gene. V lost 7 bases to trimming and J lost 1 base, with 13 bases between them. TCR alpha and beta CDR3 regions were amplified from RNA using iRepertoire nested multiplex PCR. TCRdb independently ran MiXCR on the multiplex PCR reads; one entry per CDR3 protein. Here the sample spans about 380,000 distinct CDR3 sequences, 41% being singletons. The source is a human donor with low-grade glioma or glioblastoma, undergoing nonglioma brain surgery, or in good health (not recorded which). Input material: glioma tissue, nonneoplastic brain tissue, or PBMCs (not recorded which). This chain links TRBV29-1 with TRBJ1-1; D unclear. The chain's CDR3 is CSAAPLKNTEAFF. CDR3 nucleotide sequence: TGCAGCGCCGCCCCCCTTAAGAACACTGAAGCTTTCTTT.